This T cell receptor beta chain was documented in a study of T cell repertoires in aging, cancer and after chemotherapy. Notes on this clonotype: Antigen specificity is unknown.

Trimming cost V 5 bases and J 3 bases; bases outside gene matches: 12. The CDR3 is 17 residues long. The germline V gene encodes CDR1 MNHEY and CDR2 SVGAGI. Rearranged V-D-J TRB sequences were amplified with a mixed TRB-A/B primer pool. TCRdb re-analysed the multiplex PCR reads in MiXCR, keeping a single row per CDR3 protein. The table includes fewer than 7,500 distinct CDR3 sequences, about two fifths detected once. TCR beta rearrangements were amplified from peripheral blood genomic DNA. General study findings and limits: Age-matched healthy donors had significantly more diverse, less clonal blood TCR repertoires than untreated cancer patients. Median generation probability rose over the chemotherapy interval in each cancer cohort, suggesting rebound thymic output. In healthy donors, age-related TCR diversity loss mainly reflected lost richness.

Sequencing input: blood. The chain employs TRBV6-5 and TRBJ1-4, with 7 nucleotides matching TRBD1. The sequence came from a human donor in good health. The CDR3 nucleotides read TGTGCCAGCAGTCGCAACCTCAGGGGGTCGGCTAATGAAAAACTGTTTTTT. This codes for CASSRNLRGSANEKLFF.